Below, one TCR beta chain is given with its context. Its specific antigen is unknown. No much larger clonotype is one base removed from it; base qualities were not supplied. The sample belongs to a study of prognosis after radiotherapy for stage I lung cancer (dated by TCRdb to 2020 to 2022). For the study in its entirety: Around 19 stage I NSCLC patients were enrolled in Nanjing, China, between April 2018 and January 2019. All patients were regarded as medically inoperable, because of comorbidities in about twelve patients and refusal of surgery in several patients. Ages in the cohort of around 14 men and more than five women ranged from roughly 53 to 84 years, with a median of 74. Among the enrolled patients, approximately 13 had newly diagnosed primary stage I lung tumors, while about 5 had oligometastatic NSCLC following surgical resection of the primary tumor. After SBRT, distant metastases developed in four of the 19 patients at a median of approximately seven months, while the remaining 15 patients had no significant progression. Tumor histology was squamous cell carcinoma in six or seven patients and adenocarcinoma in approximately 11. Image-guided IMRT or VMAT was used to deliver SBRT in 3 to 5 fractions at a biologically effective dose of at least 100 Gy. Peripheral blood TCR beta repertoires were profiled in stage I NSCLC patients before and after stereotactic body radiotherapy, and the repertoires were related to distant failure. Concurrent therapy was not administered to any patient alongside SBRT. A total of about 40 blood samples from some 19 patients were sequenced, with one sample obtained before and one obtained after SBRT for each patient. Results and caveats for the whole study, not just this receptor: TRBV and TRBJ usage frequencies reportedly differed by metastasis status, in two V genes at baseline and in some 10 V and two J genes after SBRT. All reported P values were unadjusted for multiple comparisons. The study was limited by the small cohort and short follow-up, and independent validation of the study findings is required. Post-SBRT Shannon entropy and its change from baseline were lower in patients who developed distant metastases; baseline Shannon entropy was not associated with metastases. After SBRT, the number of unique TCR clones decreased (median roughly 9,500 before versus some 7,000 after; Wilcoxon paired P=0.011). Whether the expanded TCR clones were tumor-specific was not determined.

All patients had node-negative disease on CT and PET/CT, and none had a history of other malignancies or prior chemotherapy or radiotherapy. About 6.4 milliliters of peripheral venous blood were drawn into EDTA tubes at each of two time points. Ficoll-Paque Plus density-gradient centrifugation was used to isolate PBMCs. Immediately after collection, samples were stored at -80 degrees C until analysis. From the germline V gene, CDR1 is MNHEY and CDR2 is SVGAGI. From cysteine to phenylalanine, the CDR3 is 14 amino acids long. Only the CDR3 region is kept as DNA, spanning 42 bases read in frame from base 1. V gives up 4 bases and J gives up 6 bases, and the segment between their germline ends measures 16 bases. Two rounds of multiplex PCR on genomic DNA were used to amplify the TCR beta CDR3 region. In the first round of PCR, primers specific to each TRBV and TRBJ gene were used, and the primer sequences are filed in Chinese patent CN105087789A. The second PCR round used universal primers. The Roche High Pure PCR Template Preparation Kit was used to extract genomic DNA from frozen PBMCs. An Illumina HiSeq 3000 was used to sequence the libraries paired-end with 151 bp reads. The authors' analysis ran thus. Raw reads lacking the multiplex PCR primer sequences were removed with CutAdapt. PEAR was used to merge high-quality paired reads into contigs. By aligning each contig to reference sequences, MiXCR assigned the TRB V, D and J gene segments to that contig. To remove sequencing errors, CDR3 sequences were clustered according to base quality and sequence similarity. Diversity was calculated as Shannon entropy divided by the natural log of the number of productive TCR sequences. One minus Shannon entropy divided by the natural log of the number of unique clonotypes was used as the definition of clonality. The Youden index of ROC curves was used to select progression-free survival cut-offs for repertoire metrics, and analyses were performed in R 3.5.3. TCRdb reprocessing: public reads trimmed at Q25 with fastp, clones called with MiXCR, in-frame beta chains kept. Merged by CDR3 protein, the rows form single entries marked with the most common genes and DNA. What appears here as the V and J calls and clone size reflects TCRdb's work, not the paper's. The sample table contains about 8,500 distinct CDR3 sequences; only one count was recorded for roughly 60% of them. The top ten constitute 20% of the sample.

The chain uses TRBV6-5 and TRBJ2-7, with the D segment identity uncertain. The input for sequencing was PBMCs, taken before or after stereotactic body radiation therapy (not recorded which). This TCR derives from a donor at least 50 years old with non-small cell lung cancer. The nucleotides are TGTGCCAGCAGTTTGGCGGCTGTCAGTAGCGAGCAGTACTTC. Translation gives CASSLAAVSSEQYF.